These 3 T cell receptor beta chains share one sample of origin, sequenced in a study of T-cell memory formation after mild COVID-19. TCRdb re-analysed the 5' RACE reads in MiXCR, keeping a single row per CDR3 protein. This table has 250,000 to 300,000 distinct CDR3 sequences, 8.2% appearing once. Sequencing was carried out using PBMCs or a T cell subset sorted from them (not recorded which). These receptors were taken from a man in his late teens or twenties who had mild COVID-19 (a few samples of this study predate the infection). Cell type and time point are not known.

This sequence joins TRBV3-1 and TRBJ2-4, with 9 bases aligning to TRBD2. The CDR3 contains 15 residues. After removal of 4 bases from V and 4 bases from J, the junction contained 5 bases not matched to a gene. The germline CDR1 and CDR2 sequences are LGHDT and YNNKEL (reference sequence). CDR3 region: CASSPTSGVKNIQYF. The CDR3 DNA sequence: TGTGCCAGCAGCCCGACTAGCGGCGTTAAAAACATTCAGTACTTC.

This rearrangement joins TRBV20-1 to TRBJ2-5; 11 bases are a match to TRBD2. The CDR3 runs to 17 residues. The V and J ends lost 1 base and 2 bases, in that order; junction bases with no gene match: 9. The germline CDR1 and CDR2 sequences are DFQATT and SNEGSKA (reference sequence). For the CDR3, the DNA is TGCAGTGCTAGAGCTCCCCCGGGACTAGCGGTACAAGAGACCCAGTACTTC. It translates to CSARAPPGLAVQETQYF.

CDR3 sequence: CASSLNLGAYEQYF. The CDR3 nucleotides are TGTGCCAGCAGCTTAAACTTAGGGGCCTACGAGCAGTACTTC. V and J are TRBV5-6 and TRBJ2-7, with D possibly matching TRBD1 (5 bases). The V gene lost 2 bases and the J gene lost 2 bases, with 11 bases spanning the gap. The CDR3 covers 14 residues. CDR1 and CDR2 from the germline V gene are SGHDT and YYEEEE.